The 7 T cell receptor beta chains presented below share a single source sample, sequenced in a study of blood T cells in healthy people across ages. A second PCR, run for roughly 7 to 11 cycles, used a sample-barcoded 5' primer plus a J-beta primer mix. TCRdb reprocessed the 5' RACE reads with MiXCR, giving one entry per CDR3 protein. Here the sample spans about 830,000 distinct CDR3 sequences, 55% to 65% being singletons. Sequencing used blood. Receptors originate from a man aged 25 to 40 in good health.

This CDR3 reads CASSPGGLNEQYF. The DNA of the CDR3 is TGTGCCAGCAGCCCCGGGGGCCTAAACGAGCAGTACTTC. This chain uses TRBV3-1 with TRBJ2-5; D may match TRBD1 or TRBD2 (6 bases each). The DNA end is more similar to TRBJ2-7, so the J call may be wrong. From germline, CDR1 is LGHDT and CDR2 YNNKEL (reference sequence). This CDR3 contains 13 residues.

The chain uses TRBV15 and TRBJ2-1; TRBD2 aligns across 11 bases. Trimming at V came to 4 bases and at J to 4 bases, leaving 6 bases not matched to a gene. Germline V lookup: CDR1 LNHNV, CDR2 YYDKDF (reference sequence). The CDR3 runs to 16 residues. This CDR3 reads CATSIYSGGGYNEQFF. The DNA for the CDR3 is TGTGCCACCAGCATCTATAGCGGGGGGGGTTACAATGAGCAGTTCTTC.

A few counts support this clonotype. This chain links TRBV7-3 with TRBJ1-2; D might be TRBD1 (5 bases). The CDR3 covers 13 residues. CDR1 and CDR2 (germline): SGHTA, FQGTGA. V dropped 6 bases and J dropped 4 bases, with 12 bases sitting between them. The chain's CDR3 is CASSSGGGYGYTF. As DNA, the CDR3 is TGTGCCAGCAGTTCCGGGGGTGGCTATGGCTACACCTTC.

The V gene is TRBV9, the J gene TRBJ1-6; a possible D gene is TRBD1 (6 bases). This CDR3 spans 16 amino acids. V shed 4 bases and J shed 10 bases, with 21 bases lying between them. Germline assignment: CDR1 SGDLS and CDR2 YYNGEE. CDR3 coding DNA: TGTGCCAGCAGCACCCCAAAGGGGGGGTTGAGGTCACCCCTCCACTTT. It is translated as CASSTPKGGLRSPLHF.

This chain links TRBV20-1 with TRBJ2-1; a possible D gene is TRBD1 (5 bases). The CDR3 is 14 residues long. Between the trimmed V and J ends, which lost 8 bases and 3 bases, there was a span of 17 bases. Germline V gene lookup returns CDR1 DFQATT and CDR2 SNEGSKA (reference sequence). This CDR3 reads CSSQVSELYNEQFF. The CDR3 nucleotides are TGCAGTTCACAGGTATCAGAGCTCTACAATGAGCAGTTCTTC.

This chain connects TRBV6-6 to TRBJ2-3; D is unresolved. Germline loops: CDR1 MNHNY, CDR2 SVGAGI (reference sequence). Between the trimmed V and J ends, which lost 9 bases and 8 bases, there was a span of 12 bases. The CDR3 loop spans 11 amino acids. CDR3 sequence (DNA): TGTGCCAGTTATTTGTCGCCTACGCAGTATTTT. It specifies CASYLSPTQYF.

The chain uses TRBV7-8 and TRBJ1-4, with 8 bases lining up with TRBD1. Per the germline V gene, CDR1 is SGHVS and CDR2 is FQNEAQ. This CDR3 is 14 amino acids long. Trimming at V came to 8 bases and at J to 7 bases, leaving 9 bases not matched to a gene. CDR3 amino acids: CASRTGTGVEKLFF. Here the CDR3 DNA reads TGTGCCAGCCGGACGGGGACAGGCGTTGAAAAACTGTTTTTT.